These 18 T cell receptor beta chains share one sample of origin, sequenced in a study of blood T cells in healthy people across ages. Next came a second PCR, run for about 6 to 11 cycles, which used a sample-barcoded 5' primer along with a J-beta primer mix. TCRdb re-derived calls from the 5' RACE reads in MiXCR, one entry per CDR3 protein. This sample carries roughly 900,000 distinct CDR3 sequences, around 30% of them seen once, and the ten largest clones take 17%. Sequencing used blood. The receptors derive from a woman at least 80 years old in good health.

This clonotype is deemed medium-sized (0.01 to 0.1%). The chain links TRBV5-1 to TRBJ1-1; D is unclear. CDR1 is SGHRS, CDR2 YFSETQ, per germline. The CDR3 is made up of 13 amino acids. Trimming took 2 bases from V and 1 from J, leaving 6 bases between them. DNA of the CDR3: TGCGCCAGCAGCTTCCGGACGAACACTGAAGCTTTCTTT. Translation: CASSFRTNTEAFF.

This chain joins TRBV7-9 and TRBJ2-7; 10 bases align to TRBD2. The junction had 10 bases not matched to a gene; V was cut back by 5 bases and J by 3 bases. The CDR3 covers 16 residues. Germline CDR1 is SEHNR and CDR2 is FQNEAQ (reference sequence). CDR3 residues: CASSPGSGRTIYEQYF. Written as DNA, the CDR3 is TGTGCCAGCAGCCCAGGTAGCGGGAGGACGATCTACGAGCAGTACTTC.

A note on this clonotype: A much larger clone lies a single base off, so this may be a read error. CDR3 amino acids: CASSKGEQETQYF. Written as DNA, the CDR3 is TGTGCCAGCAGTAAAGGGGAGCAAGAGACCCAGTACTTC. The chain combines TRBV6-1 with TRBJ2-5; D is perhaps TRBD1 or TRBD2 (5 bases each). V dropped 5 bases and J dropped 2 bases, with 9 bases sitting between them. The CDR3 sequence is 13 residues long. Germline values: CDR1 MNHNS, CDR2 SASEGT.

As for this clonotype: Its ends do not fully match the called genes, so a read error is possible. V is TRBV28 and J is TRBJ1-4; no reliable D call. CDR1 is MDHEN, CDR2 SYDVKM, per germline. The CDR3 is 11 amino acids. This CDR3 reads CASSSYEKRFF. The CDR3 DNA follows: TGTGCCAGCAGTTCCTATGAAAAACGGTTTTTT.

In this sample, this clonotype turned up many times. The chain carries TRBV12-3 or TRBV12-4 and TRBJ1-4; D possibly corresponds to TRBD1 (5 bases). V was cut by 6 bases and J by 8 bases, with 19 bases left in between. The length of the CDR3 is 15 residues. The CDR3 nucleotides read TGTGCCAGCAGCCGAAGAGGGGTAGGCGGGGAAAAACTGTTTTTT. Its protein is CASSRRGVGGEKLFF.

This clonotype was detected once. The chain is built from TRBV21-1 and TRBJ2-7. TRBV21-1 is reported as a pseudogene. CDR3 length: 13 residues. The CDR3 here is CASSKREPSLPYF. In DNA, the CDR3 is TGTGCCAGCAGCAAAAGAGAGCCTTCTTTGCCGTACTTC.

This clonotype was counted at least ten times. The V call is TRBV7-2, the J call TRBJ2-1, with TRBD2 matching 7 bases. In germline, CDR1 is SGHTA, CDR2 FQGNSA. The trim removed 5 bases at V and 2 bases at J, leaving 6 bases unmatched. The CDR3 spans 15 residues. CDR3 sequence: CASSLWTRAYNEQFF. The CDR3 coding sequence is TGTGCCAGCAGCCTTTGGACTAGGGCCTACAATGAGCAGTTCTTC.

This clonotype was counted ten times or more. CDR3 loop: CSARDLKLATHNEQFF. CDR3 nucleotide sequence: TGCAGTGCTAGAGATTTAAAACTAGCGACGCACAATGAGCAGTTCTTC. The gene calls are TRBV20-1 and TRBJ2-1; 7 nucleotides match TRBD2. The CDR3 contains 16 residues. J gave up 5 bases and V 0 bases, and 10 bases lay outside the gene matches. Germline V gene lookup returns CDR1 DFQATT and CDR2 SNEGSKA (reference sequence).

The J gene is TRBJ1-5, the V gene TRBV29-1; a weak D match, TRBD1 (5 bases). The germline V gene has CDR1 SQVTM and CDR2 ANQGSEA. V lost 8 bases to trimming and J lost 0 bases, with 23 bases between them. The CDR3 spans 17 residues. The CDR3 DNA follows: TGCAGCCCTGTAAGACGCCCAGGGAATTATAGCAATCAGCCCCAGCATTTT. Translation gives CSPVRRPGNYSNQPQHF. The entire variable domain, with the rest obtained from reference TRBV29-1 and TRBJ1-5, is as follows: SAVISQKPSRDICQRGTSLTIQCQVDSQVTMMFWYRQQPGQSLTLIATANQGSEATYESGFVIDKFPISRPNLTFSTLTVSNMSPEDSSIYLCSPVRRPGNYSNQPQHFGDGTRLSIL.

This clonotype was observed a handful of times. Sequence at one end of the junction differs from germline and may be a read error. CDR3 residues: CAGSLLWTSGNLTDTQYF. CDR3 bases: TGTGCCGGCAGCTTGTTGTGGACTAGCGGGAACCTCACAGATACGCAGTATTTT. The gene calls are TRBV7-9 and TRBJ2-3; 12 nucleotides match TRBD2. The CDR3 loop spans 18 amino acids. Germline V CDR1 and CDR2: SEHNR, FQNEAQ (reference sequence). The whole variable domain, filled in from reference TRBV7-9 and TRBJ2-3, reads DTGVSQNPRHKITKRGQNVTFRCDPISEHNRLYWYRQTLGQGPEFLTYFQNEAQLEKSRLLSDRFSAERPKGSFSTLEIQRTEQGDSAMYLCAGSLLWTSGNLTDTQYFGPGTRLTVL.

In regard to this clonotype: A much more abundant neighbour one base away suggests this may be a read error. The chain joins TRBV10-3 to TRBJ2-1; D may be TRBD2 (7 bases). The J call is in doubt because the DNA end fits TRBJ2-7 better. CDR1 and CDR2 (germline): ENHRY, SYGVKD. This CDR3 comprises 18 residues. CDR3 amino acids: CAISESRGATGSYNEQYF. In nucleotides, the CDR3 is TGTGCCATCAGTGAGTCACGGGGGGCAACCGGCTCCTACAATGAGCAGTACTTC.

This rearrangement joins TRBV12-3 or TRBV12-4 to TRBJ1-2, with D perhaps matching TRBD1 (6 bases). V lost 7 bases and J 7 bases, leaving 22 bases between the germline ends. The CDR3 consists of 15 residues. The CDR3 sequence: CASTRPGVPLGGYTF. The CDR3 coding sequence is TGTGCCAGCACCCGACCAGGGGTTCCACTGGGTGGCTACACCTTC.

Comments on this clonotype: Since a much larger clone is just one base distant, this may be a read error. The rearrangement joins TRBV2 to TRBJ2-7; D unclear. TRBJ2-5 explains the end of the DNA better; the J call may be wrong. This CDR3 region has 13 residues. Germline CDR1 and CDR2: SNHLY and FYNNEI. The CDR3 bases are TGTGCCAGCAGTATTGGACACCAAGAGACCCAGTACTTC. It translates to CASSIGHQETQYF.

The CDR3 nucleotides read TGTGCCAGCAGGGACACCGGGGGTAGCAATCAGCCCCAGCATTTT. Translated: CASRDTGGSNQPQHF. The chain employs TRBV2 and TRBJ1-5; maybe TRBD1 (5 bases). Trimming pared 6 bases from V and 0 bases from J, leaving 12 bases between. CDR3 length equals 15 residues. Germline V gene sequence: CDR1 SNHLY, CDR2 FYNNEI.

On this clonotype itself: This could be a read error, since a much larger clone is one nucleotide away. CDR3 DNA: TGCGCCAGCAGCTTAAGACCAGGGGCTCAAGAGACCCAGTACTTC. This encodes CASSLRPGAQETQYF. V is TRBV5-1 and J is TRBJ2-5; TRBD1 is a possible D gene (6 bases). From germline, CDR1 is SGHRS and CDR2 YFSETQ. Trimming took off 2 bases at V and 2 bases at J, with 13 bases between the two ends. This CDR3 spans 15 amino acids.

Regarding this clonotype: Given a much more abundant clone one base away, this may be a read error. V is TRBV10-2 and J is TRBJ2-3, with D tentatively TRBD2 (5 bases). The CDR3 runs 16 residues. V lost 4 bases to trimming and J lost 5 bases, with 19 bases between them. The germline V gene encodes CDR1 WSHSY and CDR2 SAAADI. The CDR3 region is CASSVSMGSTRDTQYF. The CDR3 DNA reads TGCGCCAGCAGTGTGTCGATGGGGAGCACACGAGATACGCAGTATTTT.

This chain uses TRBV10-3 with TRBJ2-1; 7 positions agree with TRBD2. Germline V gene sequence: CDR1 ENHRY, CDR2 SYGVKD. With V trimmed by 8 bases and J by 0 bases, 7 bases remained unmatched. This CDR3 is built from 15 residues. Written as DNA, the CDR3 is TGTGCCATCGCGCGGGAGAAGAGCTCCTACAATGAGCAGTTCTTC. It yields the protein CAIAREKSSYNEQFF.

This chain uses TRBV7-2 with TRBJ2-1, with TRBD1 as a possible D gene (6 bases). The CDR3 is made up of 14 amino acids. V was cut by 3 bases and J by 9 bases, with 15 bases left in between. Germline CDR1 reads SGHTA; CDR2 reads FQGNSA. Here the CDR3 reads CASSLTNRDAEQFF. CDR3 DNA sequence: TGTGCCAGCAGCTTGACAAACAGGGACGCTGAGCAGTTCTTC. Full variable domain (missing parts from reference TRBV7-2 and TRBJ2-1): GAGVSQSPSNKVTEKGKDVELRCDPISGHTALYWYRQSLGQGLEFLIYFQGNSAPDKSGLPSDRFSAERTGGSVSTLTIQRTQQEDSAVYLCASSLTNRDAEQFFGPGTRLTVL.